The 31 T cell receptor beta chains given below trace back to one sample, sequenced in a study of a mutant IDH1 vaccine in newly diagnosed glioma. The protocol was immunoSEQ multiplex PCR, while the TCRdb copy is restricted to in-frame clones and leaves out a portion. Of about 48,000 clones listed, 65% to 80% are singletons. The antigens these receptors bind are not known. Time point denoted: week 35, safety follow-up. Each dose delivered 300 ug of mutant IDH1 20-mer peptide subcutaneously with imiquimod. The sample was PBMCs, taken from a glioma patient whose treatment included an IDH1 peptide vaccine. These TCRs come from a middle-aged man with glioma.

This clone was recorded a few times. V is TRBV19 and J is TRBJ1-5, with D possibly TRBD1 on 5 matching bases. Germline V gene sequence: CDR1 LNHDA, CDR2 SQIVND (reference sequence). Trimming shortened V by 7 bases and J by 6 bases, and 19 bases separated the two germline ends. This CDR3 is built from 15 residues. The CDR3: CASIDLGRQTQPQHF. CDR3 bases: TGTGCCAGTATCGATCTCGGGAGACAGACTCAGCCCCAGCATTTT.

The chain uses TRBV29-1 and TRBJ2-6; tentatively, D is TRBD1 (6 bases). The CDR3 runs to 16 residues. The germline V gene encodes CDR1 SQVTM and CDR2 ANQGSEA. V was trimmed by 5 bases and J by 1 base, leaving 15 bases between them. CDR3 sequence: CSVSDSQVSGANVLTF. The CDR3 DNA sequence: TGCAGCGTTTCGGACAGCCAAGTGTCTGGGGCCAACGTCCTGACTTTC.

The rearrangement uses TRBV18 and TRBJ1-6; D is unclear. Trimming pared 6 bases from V and 8 bases from J, leaving 8 bases between. The CDR3 spans 12 residues. Germline V lookup: CDR1 KGHSH, CDR2 LQKENI. In nucleotides, the CDR3 is TGTGCCAGCTCCCAATGGGATTCACCCCTCCACTTT. Amino acids: CASSQWDSPLHF.

A few counts support this clone. The chain has TRBV25-1 and TRBJ2-7; D is tentatively TRBD1 or TRBD2 (5 bases each). The germline V gene has CDR1 MGHDK and CDR2 SYGVNS. The CDR3 has 11 amino acids. V was trimmed by 6 bases and J by 9 bases, leaving 12 bases between them. The CDR3 region is CASRRQGAQYF. CDR3 DNA: TGTGCCAGCAGACGCCAGGGAGCGCAGTACTTC.

The chain couples TRBV5-6 to TRBJ2-7; 9 positions match TRBD1. Trimming at V came to 3 bases and at J to 5 bases, leaving 6 bases not matched to a gene. The CDR3 contains 14 residues. CDR1 SGHDT and CDR2 YYEEEE come from the germline V gene. CDR3 loop: CASSYDRGNDEQYF. CDR3 DNA: TGTGCCAGCAGCTACGACAGGGGGAACGACGAGCAGTACTTC.

This chain uses TRBV7-2 with TRBJ2-1, with D perhaps matching TRBD1 (5 bases). CDR1 is SGHTA and CDR2 is FQGNSA in the germline V gene. Trimming left V 5 bases short and J 0 bases short, with 11 bases between. The CDR3 loop spans 15 amino acids. The CDR3 DNA follows: TGTGCCAGCAGCCCCAGACAGCGCTCCTACAATGAGCAGTTCTTC. It is translated as CASSPRQRSYNEQFF.

The gene calls are TRBV9 and TRBJ2-7, with TRBD2 as a possible D gene (6 bases). Germline V gene sequence: CDR1 SGDLS, CDR2 YYNGEE. This CDR3 comprises 14 residues. V lost 4 bases, J lost 5 bases, and 16 bases lay in between. For the CDR3, the DNA is TGTGCCAGCAGCCTCCTTGGGGGGTCCGACGAGCAGTACTTC. This gives the protein CASSLLGGSDEQYF.

The rearrangement uses TRBV7-2 and TRBJ2-2; 8 positions match TRBD1. With V trimmed by 5 bases and J by 6 bases, 8 bases remained unmatched. The CDR3 is 15 residues long. Germline V gives CDR1 SGHTA, CDR2 FQGNSA. CDR3 protein: CASSHGQGSSGELFF. The CDR3, as DNA: TGTGCCAGCAGCCATGGACAGGGCTCTTCCGGGGAGCTGTTTTTT.

This clone was observed a handful of times. This chain connects TRBV19 to TRBJ1-6, with 9 bases matching TRBD1. Trimming took 9 bases from V and 4 from J; bases not matched to a gene: 4. The CDR3 runs to 14 residues. Germline CDR1 LNHDA, CDR2 SQIVND (reference sequence). The CDR3 loop is CASSTGGYNSPLHF. CDR3 sequence (DNA): TGTGCCAGCTCGACAGGGGGGTATAATTCACCCCTCCACTTT.

This clone showed up just a few times. J is TRBJ2-1 and V is TRBV7-8; 9 nucleotides match TRBD1. Germline CDR1 is SGHVS and CDR2 is FQNEAQ. The CDR3 loop spans 14 amino acids. With V trimmed by 8 bases and J by 5 bases, 7 bases remained unmatched. The CDR3 is CASLKGQGNNEQFF. The DNA for the CDR3 is TGTGCCAGCTTGAAGGGACAGGGAAACAATGAGCAGTTCTTC.

V usage is TRBV5-6 and J usage is TRBJ1-2, with D possibly being TRBD1 (6 bases). Trimming took off 1 base at V and 4 bases at J, with 14 bases between the two ends. Germline assignment: CDR1 SGHDT and CDR2 YYEEEE. The CDR3 runs to 15 residues. The CDR3 DNA sequence: TGTGCCAGCAGCTTGTGGGGGGCTAAGTCCTATGGCTACACCTTC. Residues: CASSLWGAKSYGYTF.

The chain carries TRBV5-6 and TRBJ1-6, with D tentatively TRBD1 (5 bases). CDR3 size: 14 residues. Germline V gene lookup returns CDR1 SGHDT and CDR2 YYEEEE. The V end was cut by 4 bases, the J end by 6 bases, with 11 bases between. This CDR3 is CASSMGLINSPLHF. In DNA form, the CDR3 reads TGTGCCAGCAGCATGGGACTGATTAATTCACCCCTCCACTTT. Full variable domain (remainder filled in from reference TRBV5-6 and TRBJ1-6): DAGVTQSPTHLIKTRGQQVTLRCSPKSGHDTVSWYQQALGQGPQFIFQYYEEEERQRGNFPDRFSGHQFPNYSSELNVNALLLGDSALYLCASSMGLINSPLHFGNGTRLTVT.

J is TRBJ1-1 and V is TRBV18, with 9 bases aligning to TRBD1. The V gene's germline CDR1 is KGHSH and CDR2 LQKENI. The CDR3 sequence is 17 residues long. After removal of 4 bases from V and 4 bases from J, the junction contained 13 bases not matched to a gene. The CDR3 DNA reads as TGTGCCAGCTCACTCCGGGACAGGGCCGGGGAGGGCACTGAAGCTTTCTTT. Translated, it gives CASSLRDRAGEGTEAFF.

This clone was recorded once. V usage is TRBV18 and J usage is TRBJ1-1; D gene unclear. Germline V gene lookup returns CDR1 KGHSH and CDR2 LQKENI. This CDR3 is 13 amino acids long. The V end was cut by 3 bases, the J end by 11 bases, with 16 bases between. The CDR3 here is CASSPTEEGRAFF. CDR3 bases: TGTGCCAGCTCACCCACCGAGGAGGGTCGGGCTTTCTTT.

The table lists this clone with a few counts. Here the CDR3 DNA reads TGTGCCAGCAAGGGGCACAGCAATGAAGCTTTCTTT. As protein: CASKGHSNEAFF. The chain combines TRBV27 with TRBJ1-1, with D tentatively TRBD1 (5 bases). From germline, CDR1 is MNHEY and CDR2 SMNVEV (reference sequence). The CDR3 has 12 residues. V gave up 7 bases and J gave up 7 bases, with 13 bases separating them.

V gene TRBV6-4 combines with J gene TRBJ1-1; D ambiguous. The CDR3 contains 14 residues. The V and J ends lost 5 bases and 4 bases respectively, with 14 bases between them. Germline V gene lookup returns CDR1 MRHNA and CDR2 SNTAGT. DNA of the CDR3: TGTGCCAGCAGTAAGTCCCCGGGCCTCACTGAAGCTTTCTTT. The encoded protein is CASSKSPGLTEAFF.

This clone was seen a few times. The chain uses TRBV18 and TRBJ2-1, with 10 nucleotides matching TRBD1. The CDR3 consists of 17 residues. Germline CDR1 and CDR2: KGHSH and LQKENI. J gave up 5 bases and V 1 base, and 8 bases lay outside the gene matches. CDR3 amino acids: CASSPRGPGQGNNEQFF. CDR3 sequence (DNA): TGTGCCAGCTCACCACGGGGACCGGGACAGGGGAACAATGAGCAGTTCTTC.

This sequence joins TRBV29-1 and TRBJ2-7, with D possibly matching TRBD1 (6 bases). The germline V gene has CDR1 SQVTM and CDR2 ANQGSEA. The CDR3 has 11 residues. V was pared by 7 bases and J by 3 bases, with 10 bases between. In DNA, the CDR3 is TGCAGCGCCACACAGGGCTACGAGCAGTACTTC. This translates into CSATQGYEQYF.

The V gene is TRBV19, the J gene TRBJ2-5; 7 nucleotides match TRBD2. Germline trimming cut 8 bases from V and 1 base from J; bases unmatched to any gene: 4. The CDR3 contains 13 residues. Germline V CDR1 and CDR2: LNHDA, SQIVND (reference sequence). The CDR3 coding sequence is TGTGCCAGTCGAGCGGGGCTCCAAGAGACCCAGTACTTC. Translated: CASRAGLQETQYF.

This clone was detected a few times. The V gene is TRBV6-4, the J gene TRBJ1-6, with 12 bases identical to TRBD1. Germline assignment: CDR1 MRHNA and CDR2 SNTAGT. V was clipped by 3 bases and J by 10 bases; unmatched bases: 4. CDR3 length: 15 amino acids. The CDR3 is CASSDHGTGGSPLHF. As DNA, the CDR3 is TGTGCCAGCAGTGATCACGGGACAGGGGGCTCACCCCTCCACTTT.

The V gene is TRBV4-1, the J gene TRBJ2-2; 9 nucleotides line up with TRBD1. Germline CDR1 is MGHRA and CDR2 is YSYEKL. This CDR3 is built from 15 residues. Germline trimming cut 4 bases from V and 4 bases from J; bases unmatched to any gene: 4. The CDR3 nucleotides read TGCGCCAGCAGCCTCGGACAGGGGAGCACCGGGGAGCTGTTTTTT. Protein: CASSLGQGSTGELFF.

The V call is TRBV5-4, the J call TRBJ1-1; TRBD1 is a possible D gene (5 bases). CDR3 size: 14 residues. The V and J ends lost 4 bases and 0 bases respectively, with 10 bases between them. In germline, CDR1 is SGHNT, CDR2 YYREEE (reference sequence). The CDR3 loop is CASSHGGLNTEAFF. The DNA for the CDR3 is TGTGCCAGCAGCCACGGGGGGTTGAACACTGAAGCTTTCTTT.

V gene TRBV5-4 combines with J gene TRBJ1-6; tentatively, D is TRBD1 (5 bases). Germline V gene lookup returns CDR1 SGHNT and CDR2 YYREEE (reference sequence). The germline V and J ends were trimmed by 1 base and 5 bases, with 10 bases remaining between them. The CDR3 sequence is 15 residues long. The DNA of the CDR3 is TGTGCCAGCAGCTTGCTGGACATCGATAATTCACCCCTCCACTTT. Encoded protein: CASSLLDIDNSPLHF. Looking up the rest from reference TRBV5-4 and TRBJ1-6 gives the full variable domain: ETGVTQSPTHLIKTRGQQVTLRCSSQSGHNTVSWYQQALGQGPQFIFQYYREEENGRGNFPPRFSGLQFPNYSSELNVNALELDDSALYLCASSLLDIDNSPLHFGNGTRLTVT.

V usage is TRBV2 and J usage is TRBJ1-5; tentative D call: TRBD1 (5 bases). Trimming stripped 6 bases from V and 15 bases from J, with 15 bases between. The length of the CDR3 is 11 residues. Germline CDR1 SNHLY, CDR2 FYNNEI. The DNA of the CDR3 is TGTGCCAGCAGAGCCGGACACCTTCCGCATTTT. It codes for CASRAGHLPHF.

This chain joins TRBV5-1 and TRBJ1-5; D is possibly TRBD1 (5 bases). V gave up 0 bases and J gave up 0 bases, with 13 bases separating them. The CDR3 has 17 residues. Looked up from germline, CDR1 is SGHRS and CDR2 is YFSETQ. The CDR3: CASSLVPSGNSNQPQHF. Written as DNA, the CDR3 is TGCGCCAGCAGCTTGGTCCCCTCAGGGAATAGCAATCAGCCCCAGCATTTT.

V and J are TRBV5-4 and TRBJ2-5, with 9 positions matching TRBD2. V shed 0 bases and J 6 bases; nucleotides not matched to a gene: 12. The CDR3 covers 17 residues. Germline V lookup: CDR1 SGHNT, CDR2 YYREEE (reference sequence). CDR3 region: CASSLAPGGGGAKTQYF. The CDR3 DNA is TGTGCCAGCAGCTTGGCCCCGGGGGGCGGGGGGGCGAAGACCCAGTACTTC. The variable domain in full, with the rest retrieved from reference TRBV5-4 and TRBJ2-5, is ETGVTQSPTHLIKTRGQQVTLRCSSQSGHNTVSWYQQALGQGPQFIFQYYREEENGRGNFPPRFSGLQFPNYSSELNVNALELDDSALYLCASSLAPGGGGAKTQYFGPGTRLLVL.

The chain carries TRBV27 and TRBJ1-1; possibly TRBD1 for D (5 bases). The CDR3 is 16 amino acids. The ends were cut back, 0 bases at V and 5 bases at J, with 16 bases in the middle. Germline V gene sequence: CDR1 MNHEY, CDR2 SMNVEV (reference sequence). The CDR3 is CASSLSGWGPFTEAFF. As DNA, the CDR3 is TGTGCCAGCAGTTTATCGGGCTGGGGCCCCTTTACTGAAGCTTTCTTT.

The V and J genes are TRBV6-1 and TRBJ2-2, with TRBD1 matching 9 bases. The V gene end was trimmed by 7 bases and the J gene end by 3 bases; junction bases not matched to a gene: 3. CDR3 size: 14 residues. CDR1 MNHNS and CDR2 SASEGT come from the germline V gene. CDR3 loop: CASTTGGDTGELFF. The CDR3 DNA is TGTGCCAGCACCACAGGGGGCGACACCGGGGAGCTGTTTTTT.

The chain recombines TRBV27 with TRBJ1-1; D gene uncertain. Trimming shortened V by 3 bases and J by 1 base, and 9 bases separated the two germline ends. Germline loops: CDR1 MNHEY, CDR2 SMNVEV (reference sequence). The CDR3 spans 14 residues. As DNA, the CDR3 is TGTGCCAGCAGTTTTAGGGCGGCGAACACTGAAGCTTTCTTT. Protein product: CASSFRAANTEAFF.

This clone was found a few times. This chain joins TRBV5-1 and TRBJ2-3; TRBD2 might be the D (7 bases). Per the germline V gene, CDR1 is SGHRS and CDR2 is YFSETQ. The V gene lost 0 bases and the J gene lost 3 bases, with 14 bases spanning the gap. The length of the CDR3 is 16 residues. CDR3 coding DNA: TGCGCCAGCAGCTTGGATCGGCGGGGGCGGACAGATACGCAGTATTTT. This codes for CASSLDRRGRTDTQYF.

V usage is TRBV7-6 and J usage is TRBJ1-3, with D possibly being TRBD1 (6 bases). This CDR3 is built from 15 residues. The germline CDR1 and CDR2 sequences are SGHVS and FNYEAQ. Deletions cut 0 bases from V and 4 bases from J, with 10 bases between. CDR3 in amino acids: CASSLATGSGNTIYF. The CDR3 DNA reads as TGTGCCAGCAGCTTAGCTACAGGGTCGGGAAACACCATATATTTT.